This T cell receptor (beta chain) was identified in a study of T cells in Graves' hyperthyroidism and ophthalmopathy. Amplified TCR beta CDR3 regions derived from RNA transcripts. Carried out on the TCR CDR3, a first-round RT-PCR used the HTBI primer set. TCRdb processed the multiplex PCR reads anew with MiXCR; each CDR3 protein has one entry. Counted here are around 580,000 distinct CDR3 sequences, 16% occurring once; the ten biggest clones make up about 20%. CDR3 length: 14 amino acids. With 6 bases removed from V and 3 bases from J, the gap between germline ends came to 12 bases. The receptor's source is a woman younger than 35 with Graves' hyperthyroidism. The chain couples TRBV12-3 or TRBV12-4 to TRBJ1-5, with D unclear. Sequencing was carried out using blood. In DNA, the CDR3 is TGTGCCAGCAGCCCCCGGGTAAACAATCAGCCCCAGCATTTT. This sequence encodes CASSPRVNNQPQHF.